The entry below gives a single T cell receptor (beta chain) sequence along with its context. Its target is not known. The protocol was immunoSEQ multiplex PCR, while the TCRdb copy is restricted to in-frame clones and leaves out a portion. The specimen's table records 8,000 to 10,000 clones. These data belong to a study of synovial regulatory T cells in juvenile arthritis. Study conclusions and caveats: Compared with other blood Treg cells, inflammation-associated Treg cells had reduced TCR diversity. Largely private between patients, iaTreg TCR repertoires showed partial overlap with synovial Teff and blood CPL repertoires.

Germline CDR1 is KGHSH and CDR2 is LQKENI. The length of the CDR3 is 17 residues. The DNA is unrecorded. Donors were 11 juvenile idiopathic arthritis patients with active disease. Patients were aged median about 12 years with disease lasting median 7 years. The chain carries TRBV18 and TRBJ2-1; TCRdb's D call, TRBD2, is unchecked because there is no DNA. The sequencing input was Treg cells from blood. This sample's subset: remaining (HLA-DR-negative) circulating blood Treg cells. The TCR comes from a donor between 2 and 29 years old with juvenile idiopathic arthritis. The CDR3 sequence is CASSPFLRGLADNEQFF.